These T cell receptor beta chains were read from a single sample in a study of blood T cells in healthy people across ages. Each CDR3 protein is one row after TCRdb ran MiXCR on the 5' RACE reads. The repertoire holds approximately 690,000 distinct CDR3 sequences, 40% to 45% seen once, with around 30% in the top ten. Sequencing was done on a sample of blood. Receptor source: a man older than 75 in good health. Each CDR3 is given with its conserved first and last residue. Fields, in order: V gene, D gene, clone size, J gene, CDR3 DNA, CDR3 protein. D genes are given only for firm matches. Clone size is shown for a subset of rows, as once, few, many or a class of expanded clone.

v_gene: TRBV5-5
d_gene: .
abundance: .
j_gene: TRBJ2-5
CDR3nt: TGTGCCAGCAGCTTGGTGGCAGGGTCTGAGGAGACCCAGTACTTC
CDR3aa: CASSLVAGSEETQYF

v_gene: TRBV7-2
d_gene: TRBD1
abundance: .
j_gene: TRBJ2-7
CDR3nt: TGTGCCAGCAGCCCTACCGGGACAGCCATGACCTACGAGCAGTACTTC
CDR3aa: CASSPTGTAMTYEQYF

v_gene: TRBV6-2/TRBV6-3
d_gene: .
abundance: .
j_gene: TRBJ2-6
CDR3nt: TGTGCCAGCATCCATGGGGGGTCTGGGGCCAACGTCCTGACTTTC
CDR3aa: CASIHGGSGANVLTF

v_gene: TRBV7-2
d_gene: TRBD2
abundance: few
j_gene: TRBJ2-1
CDR3nt: TGTGCCAGCAGCTTATCCCAGCTAGCGGGGGGCGGGAGAAATGAGCAGTTCTTC
CDR3aa: CASSLSQLAGGGRNEQFF

v_gene: TRBV6-2/TRBV6-3
d_gene: TRBD2
abundance: few
j_gene: TRBJ2-5
CDR3nt: TGTGCCAGCAGGCCCGGGGGGATCGAAGAGACCCAGTACTTC
CDR3aa: CASRPGGIEETQYF

v_gene: TRBV7-2
d_gene: .
abundance: .
j_gene: TRBJ2-3
CDR3nt: TGTGCCAGCAGCTTCTGGACCATAGATACGCAGTATTTT
CDR3aa: CASSFWTIDTQYF

v_gene: TRBV3-1
d_gene: TRBD1
abundance: many
j_gene: TRBJ2-1
CDR3nt: TGTGCCAGCAGCCCCACTCCGGGACAGGGAATCACTGAGCAGTTCTTC
CDR3aa: CASSPTPGQGITEQFF

v_gene: TRBV5-1
d_gene: .
abundance: .
j_gene: TRBJ2-5
CDR3nt: TGCGCCAGCAGCTTGGAGGTGGGCAAAGAGACCCAGTACTTC
CDR3aa: CASSLEVGKETQYF

v_gene: TRBV20-1
d_gene: TRBD1
abundance: .
j_gene: TRBJ2-1
CDR3nt: TGCAATGCTAGCACAGGGGAAATCTACAATGAGCAGTTCTTC
CDR3aa: CNASTGEIYNEQFF

v_gene: TRBV6-2/TRBV6-3
d_gene: .
abundance: once
j_gene: TRBJ2-1
CDR3nt: TGTGCCAGCAGGTACAGACTAACCTACAATGAGCAGTTCTTC
CDR3aa: CASRYRLTYNEQFF

v_gene: TRBV5-6
d_gene: .
abundance: few
j_gene: TRBJ2-1
CDR3nt: TGTGCCAGCAGCTTGGGGACAAACCGCTTGTACAATGAGCAGTTCTTC
CDR3aa: CASSLGTNRLYNEQFF

v_gene: TRBV5-1
d_gene: TRBD1
abundance: many
j_gene: TRBJ2-4
CDR3nt: TGCGCCAGCAGCATTTCGACAGGGAACAAAAACATTCAGTACTTC
CDR3aa: CASSISTGNKNIQYF

v_gene: TRBV7-9
d_gene: TRBD2
abundance: .
j_gene: TRBJ2-1
CDR3nt: TGTGCCAGCAGTTGGAGGCTAGCGGGCGGGGGGCCCTACAATGAGCAGTTCTTC
CDR3aa: CASSWRLAGGGPYNEQFF

v_gene: TRBV12-3/TRBV12-4
d_gene: .
abundance: .
j_gene: TRBJ1-2
CDR3nt: TGTGCCAGCACCTTGGGGGGTATGGAGGGTTATGGCTACACCTTC
CDR3aa: CASTLGGMEGYGYTF

v_gene: TRBV28
d_gene: .
abundance: .
j_gene: TRBJ1-2
CDR3nt: TGTGCCAGCAGTTCAGACAGTGACGGTAACTATGGCTACACCTTC
CDR3aa: CASSSDSDGNYGYTF

v_gene: TRBV28
d_gene: TRBD2
abundance: few
j_gene: TRBJ2-1
CDR3nt: TGTGCCAGCAGGGGGGGAGGGAGGCCTGGGGGGTTCTTC
CDR3aa: CASRGGGRPGGFF

v_gene: TRBV19
d_gene: TRBD1
abundance: .
j_gene: TRBJ2-5
CDR3nt: TGTGCCAGTAGTCAAAGGGACAGGGGGCGGCAAGAGACCCAGTACTTC
CDR3aa: CASSQRDRGRQETQYF

v_gene: TRBV29-1
d_gene: .
abundance: .
j_gene: TRBJ1-3
CDR3nt: TGCAGCGTTGTTCACCGCTCTGGAAACACCATATATTTT
CDR3aa: CSVVHRSGNTIYF

v_gene: TRBV11-2
d_gene: .
abundance: many
j_gene: TRBJ1-2
CDR3nt: TGTGCCAGCAGCCAATCTACAGGGAACTATGGCTACACCTTC
CDR3aa: CASSQSTGNYGYTF

v_gene: TRBV3-1
d_gene: .
abundance: .
j_gene: TRBJ2-5
CDR3nt: TGTGCCAGCAGTATTTGGGGGCCTGAAGAGACCCAGTACTTC
CDR3aa: CASSIWGPEETQYF

v_gene: TRBV25-1
d_gene: .
abundance: .
j_gene: TRBJ2-7
CDR3nt: TGTGCCAGCAGAAGCCTCTACGAGCAGTACTTC
CDR3aa: CASRSLYEQYF

v_gene: TRBV12-5
d_gene: .
abundance: .
j_gene: TRBJ2-5
CDR3nt: TGTGCTAGTGGTTTGAGTAGCCTTGAGCAGTACTTC
CDR3aa: CASGLSSLEQYF

v_gene: TRBV7-2
d_gene: TRBD2
abundance: .
j_gene: TRBJ2-1
CDR3nt: TGTGCCAGCAGCCTGACTAGCGGGGGGTACCCGGATGAGCAGTTCTTC
CDR3aa: CASSLTSGGYPDEQFF

v_gene: TRBV29-1
d_gene: TRBD1
abundance: .
j_gene: TRBJ2-7
CDR3nt: TGCAGCGTCCGGACAGGGGGCGGCTCCTACAATGAGCAGTACTTC
CDR3aa: CSVRTGGGSYNEQYF

v_gene: TRBV7-6
d_gene: TRBD1
abundance: few
j_gene: TRBJ1-5
CDR3nt: TGTGCCAGCAGCCCAACCACAGGGGGTAGCAATCAGCCCCAGCATTTT
CDR3aa: CASSPTTGGSNQPQHF

v_gene: TRBV6-2/TRBV6-3
d_gene: TRBD2
abundance: few
j_gene: TRBJ2-7
CDR3nt: TGTGCCAGCAGCGGAGGGGGGACTAGTCCGAACGAGCAGTACTTC
CDR3aa: CASSGGGTSPNEQYF

v_gene: TRBV6-5
d_gene: .
abundance: .
j_gene: TRBJ1-1
CDR3nt: TGTGCCAGCGGGCTGACAGGACTTCACACTGAAGCTTTCTTT
CDR3aa: CASGLTGLHTEAFF

v_gene: TRBV14
d_gene: .
abundance: .
j_gene: TRBJ2-7
CDR3nt: TGTGCCAGCAGCGACCCGGGAGACCCCCCCTACGAGCAGTACTTC
CDR3aa: CASSDPGDPPYEQYF

v_gene: TRBV3-1
d_gene: TRBD2
abundance: many
j_gene: TRBJ2-3
CDR3nt: TGTGCCAGCAGCCAAGTTTTGGGACTAATTACAGATACGCAGTATTTT
CDR3aa: CASSQVLGLITDTQYF

v_gene: TRBV9
d_gene: TRBD2
abundance: few
j_gene: TRBJ2-3
CDR3nt: TGTGCCAGCAGCGTAGTCGCCGGGGGGGCTAGCACAGATACGCAGTATTTT
CDR3aa: CASSVVAGGASTDTQYF

v_gene: TRBV20-1
d_gene: .
abundance: few
j_gene: TRBJ2-7
CDR3nt: TGCAGTGGCGGCCATAGCTCCTACAATGAGCAGTACTTC
CDR3aa: CSGGHSSYNEQYF

v_gene: TRBV28
d_gene: .
abundance: many
j_gene: TRBJ2-5
CDR3nt: TGTGGCTGCATTGGAGGACGGGAGACCCAGTACTTC
CDR3aa: CGCIGGRETQYF

v_gene: TRBV18
d_gene: .
abundance: few
j_gene: TRBJ1-1
CDR3nt: TGTGCCAGCTCACCACCGAACGGGCGTGGTGAAGCTTTCTTT
CDR3aa: CASSPPNGRGEAFF

v_gene: TRBV6-2/TRBV6-3
d_gene: .
abundance: .
j_gene: TRBJ1-2
CDR3nt: TGTGCCGCACAGGGTGATGGCTACACCTTC
CDR3aa: CAAQGDGYTF

v_gene: TRBV20-1
d_gene: .
abundance: .
j_gene: TRBJ1-6
CDR3nt: TGCAGTGCTAGTTATTCGGCGCAGGGCGGTTCACCCCTCCACTTT
CDR3aa: CSASYSAQGGSPLHF

v_gene: TRBV21-1
d_gene: .
abundance: .
j_gene: TRBJ2-1
CDR3nt: TGTGCCAGCAGCGAGGACGGAGGAAACAATGAGCAGTTCTTC
CDR3aa: CASSEDGGNNEQFF

v_gene: TRBV7-2
d_gene: TRBD1
abundance: few
j_gene: TRBJ2-7
CDR3nt: TGTGCCAGCAGCGCAGGACAGGTCTTCGAGCAGTACTTC
CDR3aa: CASSAGQVFEQYF

v_gene: TRBV3-1
d_gene: .
abundance: .
j_gene: TRBJ2-2
CDR3nt: TGTGCCAGCAGCCAAGGAACGGGACACACTAACACCGGGGAGCTGTTTTTT
CDR3aa: CASSQGTGHTNTGELFF

v_gene: TRBV9
d_gene: .
abundance: .
j_gene: TRBJ2-3
CDR3nt: TGTGCCAGCAGCGTACAACCCAAGGCGACAGATACGCAGTATTTT
CDR3aa: CASSVQPKATDTQYF

v_gene: TRBV4-2
d_gene: .
abundance: few
j_gene: TRBJ2-1
CDR3nt: TGTGCCAGCAGCCAAGATCCCCCGAGCTCCTACAATGAGCAGTTCTTC
CDR3aa: CASSQDPPSSYNEQFF

v_gene: TRBV5-1
d_gene: TRBD2
abundance: .
j_gene: TRBJ2-1
CDR3nt: TGCGCCAGCACCCTGCTCCCGGGGGGCTACAATGAGCAGTTCTTC
CDR3aa: CASTLLPGGYNEQFF

v_gene: TRBV5-6
d_gene: .
abundance: .
j_gene: TRBJ2-2
CDR3nt: TGTGCCAGCAGCTTGAACCAAATGGGGGAGCTGTTTTTT
CDR3aa: CASSLNQMGELFF

v_gene: TRBV14
d_gene: TRBD1
abundance: .
j_gene: TRBJ2-1
CDR3nt: TGTGCCAGCAGCCAAGGGATGTCAGGGGGCAATGAGCAGTTCTTC
CDR3aa: CASSQGMSGGNEQFF

v_gene: TRBV20-1
d_gene: .
abundance: .
j_gene: TRBJ2-5
CDR3nt: TGCAGTGCTAGGGGCAGGGAGAACAATGAGCAGTACTTC
CDR3aa: CSARGRENNEQYF

v_gene: TRBV12-3/TRBV12-4
d_gene: TRBD2
abundance: .
j_gene: TRBJ2-3
CDR3nt: TGTGCCAGCAGTCCTAGCGGGGAAACAGATACGCAGTATTTT
CDR3aa: CASSPSGETDTQYF

v_gene: TRBV20-1
d_gene: TRBD2
abundance: few
j_gene: TRBJ2-3
CDR3nt: TGCAGTGCTAGGGCCCCCACCGGGGGGACAGATACGCAGTATTTT
CDR3aa: CSARAPTGGTDTQYF

v_gene: TRBV7-2
d_gene: TRBD1
abundance: few
j_gene: TRBJ2-1
CDR3nt: TGTGCCAGCAGCCCCACCGGGACAGCCTACAATGAGCAGTTCTTC
CDR3aa: CASSPTGTAYNEQFF

v_gene: TRBV12-3/TRBV12-4
d_gene: TRBD1
abundance: .
j_gene: TRBJ1-5
CDR3nt: TGTGCCAGCAGTTTGCAGACAGGGCAGCCCCAGCATTTT
CDR3aa: CASSLQTGQPQHF

v_gene: TRBV18
d_gene: .
abundance: .
j_gene: TRBJ2-7
CDR3nt: TGTGCCAGCTCACGGAACAGGGATAGGGCTAGTTACGAGCAGTACTTC
CDR3aa: CASSRNRDRASYEQYF